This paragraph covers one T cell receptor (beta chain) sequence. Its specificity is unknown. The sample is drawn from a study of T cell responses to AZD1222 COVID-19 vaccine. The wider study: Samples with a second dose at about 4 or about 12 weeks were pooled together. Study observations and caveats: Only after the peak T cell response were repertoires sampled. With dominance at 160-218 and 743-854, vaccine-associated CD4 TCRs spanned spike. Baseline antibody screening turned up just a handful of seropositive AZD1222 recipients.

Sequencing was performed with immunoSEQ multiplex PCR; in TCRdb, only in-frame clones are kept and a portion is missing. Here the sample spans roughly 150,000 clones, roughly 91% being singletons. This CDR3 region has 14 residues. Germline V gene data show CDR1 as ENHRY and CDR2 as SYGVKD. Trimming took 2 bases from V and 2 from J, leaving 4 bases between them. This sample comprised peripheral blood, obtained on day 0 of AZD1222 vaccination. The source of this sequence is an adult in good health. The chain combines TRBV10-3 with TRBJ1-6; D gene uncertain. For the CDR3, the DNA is TGTGCCATCAGTGAGGTCCCCTATAATTCACCCCTCCACTTT. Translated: CAISEVPYNSPLHF.